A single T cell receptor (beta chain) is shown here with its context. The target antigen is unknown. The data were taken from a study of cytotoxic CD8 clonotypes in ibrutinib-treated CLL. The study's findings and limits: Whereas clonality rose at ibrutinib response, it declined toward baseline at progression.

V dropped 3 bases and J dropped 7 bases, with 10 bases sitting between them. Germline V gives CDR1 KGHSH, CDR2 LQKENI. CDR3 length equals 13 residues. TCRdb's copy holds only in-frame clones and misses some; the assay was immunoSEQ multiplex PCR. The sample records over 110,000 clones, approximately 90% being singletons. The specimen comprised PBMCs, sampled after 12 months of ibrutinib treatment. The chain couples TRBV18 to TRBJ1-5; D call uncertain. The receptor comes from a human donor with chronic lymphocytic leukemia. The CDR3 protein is CASSPGLRQPQHF. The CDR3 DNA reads TGTGCCAGCTCACCGGGCCTCCGACAGCCCCAGCATTTT. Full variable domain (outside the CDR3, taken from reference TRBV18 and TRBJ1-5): NAGVMQNPRHLVRRRGQEARLRCSPMKGHSHVYWYRQLPEEGLKFMVYLQKENIIDESGMPKERFSAEFPKEGPSILRIQQVVRGDSAAYFCASSPGLRQPQHFGDGTRLSIL.